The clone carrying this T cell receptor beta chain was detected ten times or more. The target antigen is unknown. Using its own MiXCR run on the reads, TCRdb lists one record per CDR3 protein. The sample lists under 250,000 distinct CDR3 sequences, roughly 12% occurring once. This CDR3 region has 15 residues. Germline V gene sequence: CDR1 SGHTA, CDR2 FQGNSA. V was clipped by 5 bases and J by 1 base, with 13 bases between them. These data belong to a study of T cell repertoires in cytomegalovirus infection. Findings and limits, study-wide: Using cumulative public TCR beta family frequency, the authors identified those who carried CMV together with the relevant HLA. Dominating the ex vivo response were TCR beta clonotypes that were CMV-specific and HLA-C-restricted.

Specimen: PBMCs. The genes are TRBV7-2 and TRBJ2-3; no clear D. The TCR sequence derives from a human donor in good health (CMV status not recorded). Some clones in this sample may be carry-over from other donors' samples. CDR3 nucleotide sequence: TGTGCCAGCAGCCCCCTGGCAGCTGGCACAGATACGCAGTATTTT. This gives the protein CASSPLAAGTDTQYF.